The 26 T cell receptor beta chains listed next were all sequenced from one sample in a study of blood T cell repertoires in COVID-19. The method was immunoSEQ multiplex PCR; TCRdb's version includes in-frame clones alone and lacks a portion of them. The table has 100,000 to 150,000 clones, approximately 81% seen once. Sequencing was carried out using peripheral blood. The receptors derive from a man aged 55 to 70 with acute or convalescent COVID-19.

In this sample, this clone turned up many times. The CDR3 protein is CASKAGGTEAFF. The CDR3, as DNA: TGTGCCAGCAAGGCGGGGGGCACTGAAGCTTTCTTT. V is TRBV18 and J is TRBJ1-1, with D maybe TRBD1 (5 bases). V was clipped by 8 bases and J by 4 bases, with 11 bases between them. The germline V gene encodes CDR1 KGHSH and CDR2 LQKENI. The CDR3 is made up of 12 amino acids.

This clone was found a few times. J is TRBJ2-1 and V is TRBV7-7; D might be TRBD1 (6 bases). CDR1 is SSHAT and CDR2 is FNYEAQ in the germline V gene (reference sequence). This CDR3 contains 15 residues. The germline V and J ends were trimmed by 5 bases and 7 bases, with 18 bases remaining between them. The CDR3 is CASSLKTGLRNEQFF. The CDR3 DNA reads TGTGCCAGCAGCCTAAAGACAGGTCTTAGGAATGAGCAGTTCTTC.

The genes are TRBV11-3 and TRBJ2-1; TRBD2 might be the D (5 bases). The CDR3 extends over 13 amino acids. Germline V CDR1 and CDR2: SGHNT, YENEEA. The V gene lost 5 bases and the J gene lost 10 bases, with 15 bases spanning the gap. The CDR3 is CASSLSDSEEQFF. The CDR3 DNA reads TGTGCCAGCAGCCTATCGGACTCCGAGGAGCAGTTCTTC.

V and J are TRBV24-1 and TRBJ2-1; 9 nucleotides match TRBD2. The CDR3 covers 15 residues. After removal of 5 bases from V and 6 bases from J, the junction contained 7 bases not matched to a gene. Germline V gives CDR1 KGHDR, CDR2 SFDVKD. The CDR3 sequence: CATSVSLAGINEQFF. The CDR3 DNA reads TGTGCCACCAGTGTAAGCCTAGCGGGAATCAATGAGCAGTTCTTC.

The rearrangement links TRBV11-2 to TRBJ1-5; maybe TRBD1 (6 bases). V was pared by 1 base and J by 7 bases, with 14 bases between. The CDR3 is 15 amino acids. In germline, CDR1 is SGHAT, CDR2 FQNNGV. The CDR3 protein is CASSLASAGDQPQHF. The CDR3, as DNA: TGTGCCAGCAGCTTAGCGTCGGCAGGGGACCAGCCCCAGCATTTT.

This rearrangement joins TRBV6-5 to TRBJ2-5; the match to TRBD2 covers 9 bases. In germline, CDR1 is MNHEY, CDR2 SVGAGI. The CDR3 runs 15 residues. The V gene end was trimmed by 5 bases and the J gene end by 1 base; junction bases not matched to a gene: 5. The DNA of the CDR3 is TGTGCCAGCAGTCCCTTGACTAGCGGCCAAGAGACCCAGTACTTC. Encoded protein: CASSPLTSGQETQYF.

This chain connects TRBV9 to TRBJ1-2; TRBD1 aligns across 8 bases. V lost 3 bases to trimming and J lost 11 bases; unmatched junction nucleotides: 12. Germline CDR1 and CDR2: SGDLS and YYNGEE. This CDR3 is 14 amino acids long. DNA for the CDR3: TGTGCCAGCAGCGAGGACAGGGCAGGAATAGTTTACACCTTC. Translated: CASSEDRAGIVYTF. Complete variable domain (other parts from reference TRBV9 and TRBJ1-2): DSGVTQTPKHLITATGQRVTLRCSPRSGDLSVYWYQQSLDQGLQFLIQYYNGEERAKGNILERFSAQQFPDLHSELNLSSLELGDSALYFCASSEDRAGIVYTFGSGTRLTVV.

The chain has TRBV19 and TRBJ2-7, with TRBD1 identical over 12 bases. J gave up 7 bases and V 8 bases, and 3 bases lay outside the gene matches. The CDR3 extends over 12 amino acids. Germline V gives CDR1 LNHDA, CDR2 SQIVND (reference sequence). CDR3 coding DNA: TGTGCCAGTGGGACAGGGGGCTTTGAGCAGTACTTC. The encoded protein is CASGTGGFEQYF.

This rearrangement joins TRBV5-1 to TRBJ2-3; D remains unclear. This CDR3 spans 12 amino acids. Germline V gene sequence: CDR1 SGHRS, CDR2 YFSETQ. V was pared by 4 bases and J by 7 bases, with 10 bases between. The CDR3 DNA sequence: TGCGCCAGCAGCCCTGACTCGAATACGCAGTATTTT. Residues: CASSPDSNTQYF.

V and J are TRBV9 and TRBJ1-2; tentative D call: TRBD1 (5 bases). Germline V gene sequence: CDR1 SGDLS, CDR2 YYNGEE. CDR3 size: 16 residues. V was clipped by 0 bases and J by 4 bases, with 16 bases between them. Written as DNA, the CDR3 is TGTGCCAGCAGCGTAGGGGGAGCGGGACGGACCTATGGCTACACCTTC. Residues: CASSVGGAGRTYGYTF. The complete variable domain, with remaining parts taken from reference TRBV9 and TRBJ1-2, reads DSGVTQTPKHLITATGQRVTLRCSPRSGDLSVYWYQQSLDQGLQFLIQYYNGEERAKGNILERFSAQQFPDLHSELNLSSLELGDSALYFCASSVGGAGRTYGYTFGSGTRLTVV.

CDR3 coding DNA: TGTGCCAGCAGCTCCAGGGGGCTAATCGACGAGCAGTACTTC. Protein product: CASSSRGLIDEQYF. The V call is TRBV11-3, the J call TRBJ2-7; 8 bases line up with TRBD1. Germline V lookup: CDR1 SGHNT, CDR2 YENEEA. The V and J ends lost 4 bases and 5 bases, in that order; junction bases with no gene match: 7. This CDR3 contains 14 residues.

The rearrangement uses TRBV9 and TRBJ1-5; D might be TRBD1 (6 bases). Trimming took off 4 bases at V and 2 bases at J, with 13 bases between the two ends. The CDR3 runs to 15 residues. Germline V CDR1 and CDR2: SGDLS, YYNGEE. The CDR3, as DNA: TGTGCCAGCAGCCTTCAGGGGATGGGCAATCAGCCCCAGCATTTT. This sequence encodes CASSLQGMGNQPQHF. Full variable domain (remainder filled in from reference TRBV9 and TRBJ1-5): DSGVTQTPKHLITATGQRVTLRCSPRSGDLSVYWYQQSLDQGLQFLIQYYNGEERAKGNILERFSAQQFPDLHSELNLSSLELGDSALYFCASSLQGMGNQPQHFGDGTRLSIL.

The chain joins TRBV6-5 to TRBJ1-3; TRBD1 aligns across 7 bases. With V trimmed by 0 bases and J by 3 bases, 2 bases remained unmatched. Germline V gene lookup returns CDR1 MNHEY and CDR2 SVGAGI. The CDR3 is 15 amino acids. CDR3 nucleotide sequence: TGTGCCAGCAGTTACTCTGGGACAGTTGGAAACACCATATATTTT. Translation gives CASSYSGTVGNTIYF.

This clone was counted only a few times. This chain uses TRBV5-5 with TRBJ2-7, with unresolved D. CDR3 size: 13 residues. Germline CDR1 reads SGHKS; CDR2 reads YYEKEE (reference sequence). V was pared by 0 bases and J by 0 bases, with 4 bases between. Here the CDR3 reads CASSLAGSYEQYF. The DNA of the CDR3 is TGTGCCAGCAGCTTGGCCGGCTCCTACGAGCAGTACTTC.

V gene TRBV11-2 combines with J gene TRBJ2-2; D not resolved. Trimming shortened V by 5 bases and J by 1 base, and 8 bases separated the two germline ends. The CDR3 has 14 amino acids. Germline-derived CDR1 and CDR2 are SGHAT and FQNNGV. The CDR3 DNA reads as TGTGCCAGCAGCAACATTGGGAACACCGGGGAGCTGTTTTTT. Residues: CASSNIGNTGELFF.

The chain carries TRBV15 and TRBJ1-2; 9 nucleotides align to TRBD1. Germline-derived CDR1 and CDR2 are LNHNV and YYDKDF (reference sequence). CDR3 length: 14 residues. Trimming took 5 bases from V and 8 from J; bases not matched to a gene: 9. The CDR3 DNA reads TGTGCCACCAGCGGGACAGGGTTCCTCCGCGGCTACACCTTC. This gives the protein CATSGTGFLRGYTF.

The rearrangement uses TRBV19 and TRBJ1-2, with 11 bases lining up with TRBD1. Looked up from germline, CDR1 is LNHDA and CDR2 is SQIVND (reference sequence). This CDR3 is 17 amino acids long. The J segment lost 5 bases and the V segment lost 3 bases, leaving 11 bases of the junction unmatched. This CDR3 is CASSITVDRGRYYGYTF. In DNA, the CDR3 is TGTGCCAGTAGTATCACCGTGGACAGGGGGCGTTATTATGGCTACACCTTC.

This clone has just one count. The V call is TRBV11-2, the J call TRBJ2-1; 7 nucleotides match TRBD2. Germline V gene lookup returns CDR1 SGHAT and CDR2 FQNNGV. The J segment lost 7 bases and the V segment lost 6 bases, leaving 6 bases of the junction unmatched. CDR3 length: 13 residues. The CDR3 region has the DNA TGTGCCAGCAGGGGTGGCGGGAGAAATGAGCAGTTCTTC. Its protein product is CASRGGGRNEQFF.

The V gene is TRBV19, the J gene TRBJ2-5, with D unclear. The V and J ends lost 3 bases and 1 base respectively, with 9 bases between them. CDR1 and CDR2 from the germline V gene are LNHDA and SQIVND (reference sequence). The CDR3 extends over 14 amino acids. CDR3 sequence: CASSISQVQETQYF. Here the CDR3 DNA reads TGTGCCAGTAGTATCTCCCAGGTCCAAGAGACCCAGTACTTC.

V is TRBV7-6 and J is TRBJ2-3, with 11 positions matching TRBD2. The CDR3 is made up of 16 amino acids. J lost 2 bases, V lost 1 base, and 2 bases had no gene match. Looked up from germline, CDR1 is SGHVS and CDR2 is FNYEAQ. The CDR3 coding sequence is TGTGCCAGCAGCTTAGAACTAGCGGGAGCCACAGATACGCAGTATTTT. Protein: CASSLELAGATDTQYF.

The chain employs TRBV5-1 and TRBJ1-4; no clear D. Germline V lookup: CDR1 SGHRS, CDR2 YFSETQ. V was clipped by 4 bases and J by 8 bases, with 12 bases between them. The CDR3 runs to 13 residues. This CDR3 is CASSPGGGEKLFF. The CDR3 nucleotides read TGCGCCAGCAGCCCGGGCGGAGGAGAAAAACTGTTTTTT.

The chain combines TRBV2 with TRBJ1-2; TRBD1 aligns across 9 bases. The germline V gene has CDR1 SNHLY and CDR2 FYNNEI. The ends lost 6 bases at V and 0 bases at J; junction bases unmatched: 5. This CDR3 is built from 15 residues. The chain's CDR3 is CASSPGTGPNYGYTF. The CDR3 DNA is TGTGCCAGCAGCCCCGGGACAGGGCCTAACTATGGCTACACCTTC.

This chain connects TRBV5-1 to TRBJ2-7, with 10 bases matching TRBD1. CDR3 length equals 17 residues. The J segment lost 3 bases and the V segment lost 5 bases, leaving 14 bases of the junction unmatched. Per the germline V gene, CDR1 is SGHRS and CDR2 is YFSETQ. Here the CDR3 DNA reads TGCGCCAGCAGAATGACAGGGGGCGTTTCTGGGGTCTACGAGCAGTACTTC. Translated: CASRMTGGVSGVYEQYF.

The chain has TRBV24-1 and TRBJ2-5, with TRBD1 matching 9 bases. The length of the CDR3 is 17 residues. Germline V gene data show CDR1 as KGHDR and CDR2 as SFDVKD. V dropped 5 bases and J dropped 5; count of bases not matched to a gene: 14. Here the CDR3 reads CATSGRQRDRVSETQYF. The CDR3 DNA reads as TGTGCCACCAGTGGCCGACAGCGGGACAGGGTATCGGAGACCCAGTACTTC.

Notes on this clone: The same CDR3 also results from other DNA sequences found in this sample. The chain carries TRBV12-5 and TRBJ1-2, with D unclear. This CDR3 comprises 14 residues. V dropped 1 base and J dropped 2 bases, with 8 bases sitting between them. Germline values: CDR1 LGHNT, CDR2 FRNRAP. CDR3 amino acids: CASGLGRSNYGYTF. For the CDR3, the DNA is TGTGCTAGTGGTTTGGGTAGATCCAACTATGGCTACACCTTC. The full variable domain, in which reference TRBV12-5 and TRBJ1-2 provide the parts outside the CDR3, is DARVTQTPRHKVTEMGQEVTMRCQPILGHNTVFWYRQTMMQGLELLAYFRNRAPLDDSGMPKDRFSAEMPDATLATLKIQPSEPRDSAVYFCASGLGRSNYGYTFGSGTRLTVV.

The rearrangement uses TRBV5-1 and TRBJ2-5; a weak D match, TRBD2 (5 bases). The V and J ends lost 1 base and 4 bases respectively, with 8 bases between them. Per germline, CDR1 SGHRS and CDR2 YFSETQ. This CDR3 region has 13 residues. This chain's CDR3 is CASSLPSLETQYF. The CDR3 DNA reads TGCGCCAGCAGCTTGCCTAGCCTAGAGACCCAGTACTTC.